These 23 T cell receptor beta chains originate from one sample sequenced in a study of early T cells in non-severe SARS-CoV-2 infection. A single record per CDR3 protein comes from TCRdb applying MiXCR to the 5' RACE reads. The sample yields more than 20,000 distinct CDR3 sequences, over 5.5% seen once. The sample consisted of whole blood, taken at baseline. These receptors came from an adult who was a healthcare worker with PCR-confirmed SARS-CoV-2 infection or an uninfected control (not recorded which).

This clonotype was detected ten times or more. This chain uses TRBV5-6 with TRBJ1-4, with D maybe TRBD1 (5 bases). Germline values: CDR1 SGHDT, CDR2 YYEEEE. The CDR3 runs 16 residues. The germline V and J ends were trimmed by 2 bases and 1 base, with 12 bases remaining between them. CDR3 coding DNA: TGTGCCAGCAGCTTATTCGGGGCTGGAACTAATGAAAAACTGTTTTTT. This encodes CASSLFGAGTNEKLFF.

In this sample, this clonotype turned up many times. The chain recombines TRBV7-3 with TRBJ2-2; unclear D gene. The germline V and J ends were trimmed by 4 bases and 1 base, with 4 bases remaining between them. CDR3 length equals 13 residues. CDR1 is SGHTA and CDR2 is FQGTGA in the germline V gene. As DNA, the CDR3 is TGTGCCAGCAGCTCCAAGAACACCGGGGAGCTGTTTTTT. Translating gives CASSSKNTGELFF. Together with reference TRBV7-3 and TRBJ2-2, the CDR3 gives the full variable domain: GAGVSQTPSNKVTEKGKYVELRCDPISGHTALYWYRQSLGQGPEFLIYFQGTGAADDSGLPNDRFFAVRPEGSVSTLKIQRTERGDSAVYLCASSSKNTGELFFGEGSRLTVL.

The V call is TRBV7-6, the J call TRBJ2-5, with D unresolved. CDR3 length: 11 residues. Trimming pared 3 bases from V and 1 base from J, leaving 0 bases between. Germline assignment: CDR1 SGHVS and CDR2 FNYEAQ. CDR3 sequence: CASSFQETQYF. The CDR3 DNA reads TGTGCCAGCAGCTTCCAAGAGACCCAGTACTTC. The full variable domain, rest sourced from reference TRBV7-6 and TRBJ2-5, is GAGVSQSPRYKVTKRGQDVALRCDPISGHVSLYWYRQALGQGPEFLTYFNYEAQQDKSGLPNDRFSAERPEGSISTLTIQRTEQRDSAMYRCASSFQETQYFGPGTRLLVL.

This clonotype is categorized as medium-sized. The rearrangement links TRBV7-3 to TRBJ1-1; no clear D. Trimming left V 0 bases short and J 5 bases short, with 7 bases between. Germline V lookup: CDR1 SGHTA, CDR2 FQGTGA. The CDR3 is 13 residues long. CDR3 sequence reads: CASSLTERTEAFF. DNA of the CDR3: TGTGCCAGCAGCTTAACAGAGAGGACTGAAGCTTTCTTT.

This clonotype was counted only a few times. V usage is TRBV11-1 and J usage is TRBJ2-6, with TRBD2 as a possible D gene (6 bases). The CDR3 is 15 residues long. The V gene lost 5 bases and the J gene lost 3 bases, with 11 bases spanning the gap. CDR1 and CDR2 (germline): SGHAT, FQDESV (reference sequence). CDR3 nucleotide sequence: TGTGCCAGCAGCGCCCCCGGGGGTGGGGCCAACGTCCTGACTTTC. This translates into CASSAPGGGANVLTF.

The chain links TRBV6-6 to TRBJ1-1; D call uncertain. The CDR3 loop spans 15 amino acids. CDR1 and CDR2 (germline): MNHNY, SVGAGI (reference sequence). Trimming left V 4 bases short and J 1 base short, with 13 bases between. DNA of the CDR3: TGTGCCAGCAGTTTAGCCGGGCTGTCGAACACTGAAGCTTTCTTT. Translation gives CASSLAGLSNTEAFF.

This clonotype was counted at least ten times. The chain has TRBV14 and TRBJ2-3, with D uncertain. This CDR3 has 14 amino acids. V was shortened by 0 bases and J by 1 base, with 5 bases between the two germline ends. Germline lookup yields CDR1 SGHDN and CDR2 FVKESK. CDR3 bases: TGTGCCAGCAGCCAAGAACTGCGCACAGATACGCAGTATTTT. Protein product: CASSQELRTDTQYF.

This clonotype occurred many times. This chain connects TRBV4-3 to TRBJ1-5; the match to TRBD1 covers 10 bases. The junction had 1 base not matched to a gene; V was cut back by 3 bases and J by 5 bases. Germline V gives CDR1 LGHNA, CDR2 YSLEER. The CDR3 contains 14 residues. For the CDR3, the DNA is TGCGCCAGCAGCCAGACAGGGGGCTATCAGCCCCAGCATTTT. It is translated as CASSQTGGYQPQHF.

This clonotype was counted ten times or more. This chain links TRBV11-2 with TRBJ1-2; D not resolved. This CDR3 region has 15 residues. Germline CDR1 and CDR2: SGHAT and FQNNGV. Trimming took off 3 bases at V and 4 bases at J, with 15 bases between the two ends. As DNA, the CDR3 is TGTGCCAGCAGCTTGGCCGGTTCCTACAGCTATGGCTACACCTTC. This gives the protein CASSLAGSYSYGYTF.

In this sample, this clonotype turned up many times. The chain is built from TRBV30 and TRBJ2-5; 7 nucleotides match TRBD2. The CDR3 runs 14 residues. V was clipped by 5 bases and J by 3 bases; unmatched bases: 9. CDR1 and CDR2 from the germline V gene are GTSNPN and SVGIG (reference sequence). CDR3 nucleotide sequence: TGTGCCTGGGCGGGAGAGGCTGGAGAAGAGACCCAGTACTTC. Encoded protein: CAWAGEAGEETQYF.

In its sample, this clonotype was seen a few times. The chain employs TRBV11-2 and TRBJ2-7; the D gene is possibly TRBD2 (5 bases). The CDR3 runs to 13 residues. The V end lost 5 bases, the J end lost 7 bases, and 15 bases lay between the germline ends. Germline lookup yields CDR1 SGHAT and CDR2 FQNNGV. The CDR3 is CASSQRLNWEQYF. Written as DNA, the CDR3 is TGTGCCAGCAGCCAGCGGCTCAATTGGGAGCAGTACTTC.

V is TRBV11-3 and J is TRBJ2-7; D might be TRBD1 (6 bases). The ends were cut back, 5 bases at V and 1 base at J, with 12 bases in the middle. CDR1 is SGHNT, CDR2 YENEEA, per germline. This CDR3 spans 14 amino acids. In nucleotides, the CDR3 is TGTGCCAGCAGCCTCTCAGGGGAGTCCTACGAGCAGTACTTC. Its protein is CASSLSGESYEQYF.

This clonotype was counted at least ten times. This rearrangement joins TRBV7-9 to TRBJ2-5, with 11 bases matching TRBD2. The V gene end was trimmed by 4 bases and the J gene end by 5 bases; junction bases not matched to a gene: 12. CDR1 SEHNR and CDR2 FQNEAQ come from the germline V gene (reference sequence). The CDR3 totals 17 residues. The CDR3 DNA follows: TGTGCCAGCAGCTCAAGCGGCACGGGACTAGCGGTGGAGACCCAGTACTTC. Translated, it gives CASSSSGTGLAVETQYF.

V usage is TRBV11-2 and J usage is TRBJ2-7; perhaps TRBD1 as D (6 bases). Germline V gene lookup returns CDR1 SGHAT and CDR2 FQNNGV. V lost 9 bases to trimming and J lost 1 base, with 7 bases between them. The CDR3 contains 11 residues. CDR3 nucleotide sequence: TGTGCCAGACAGGGTTCCTACGAGCAGTACTTC. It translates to CARQGSYEQYF.

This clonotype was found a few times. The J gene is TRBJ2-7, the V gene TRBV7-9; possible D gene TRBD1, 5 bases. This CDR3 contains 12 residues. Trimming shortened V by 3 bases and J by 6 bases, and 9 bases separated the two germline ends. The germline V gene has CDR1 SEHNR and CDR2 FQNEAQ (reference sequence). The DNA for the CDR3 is TGTGCCAGCAGCTTGACAGAGTTCGAGCAGTACTTC. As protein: CASSLTEFEQYF.

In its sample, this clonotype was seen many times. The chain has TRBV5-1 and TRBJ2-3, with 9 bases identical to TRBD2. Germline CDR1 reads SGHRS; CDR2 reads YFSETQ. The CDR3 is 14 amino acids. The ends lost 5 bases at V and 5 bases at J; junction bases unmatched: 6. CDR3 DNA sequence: TGCGCCAGCAGAGGCGGGGGGGCAGAAGATACGCAGTATTTT. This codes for CASRGGGAEDTQYF.

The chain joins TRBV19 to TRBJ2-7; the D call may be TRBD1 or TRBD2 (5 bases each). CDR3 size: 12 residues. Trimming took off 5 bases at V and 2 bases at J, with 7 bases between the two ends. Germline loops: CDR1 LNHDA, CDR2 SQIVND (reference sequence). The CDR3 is CASSWGTYEQYF. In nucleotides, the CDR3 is TGTGCCAGTAGTTGGGGGACCTACGAGCAGTACTTC.

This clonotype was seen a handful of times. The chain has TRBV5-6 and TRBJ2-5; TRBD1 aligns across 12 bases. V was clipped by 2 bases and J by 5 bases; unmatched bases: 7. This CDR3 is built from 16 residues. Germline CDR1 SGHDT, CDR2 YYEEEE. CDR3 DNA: TGTGCCAGCAGCTTCGGGACAGGGGGCCCGTGGGAGACCCAGTACTTC. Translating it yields CASSFGTGGPWETQYF.

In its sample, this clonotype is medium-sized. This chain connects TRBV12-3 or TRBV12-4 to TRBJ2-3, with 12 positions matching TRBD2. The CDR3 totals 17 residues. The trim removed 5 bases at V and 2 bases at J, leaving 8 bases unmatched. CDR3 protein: CASSPTSGGPYTDTQYF. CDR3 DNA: TGTGCCAGCAGTCCTACTAGCGGGGGGCCTTACACAGATACGCAGTATTTT.

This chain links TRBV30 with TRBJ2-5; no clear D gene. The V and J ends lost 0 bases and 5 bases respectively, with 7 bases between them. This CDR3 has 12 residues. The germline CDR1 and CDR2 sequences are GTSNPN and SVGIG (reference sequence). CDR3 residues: CAWSVMEETQYF. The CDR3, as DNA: TGTGCCTGGAGTGTGATGGAGGAGACCCAGTACTTC.

CDR3 loop: CASRNPDTRRSYEQYF. The CDR3, as DNA: TGTGCCAGCAGGAACCCGGACACCCGTAGGAGTTACGAGCAGTACTTC. The V gene is TRBV28, the J gene TRBJ2-7; D is perhaps TRBD1 (5 bases). The ends were cut back, 6 bases at V and 4 bases at J, with 22 bases in the middle. This CDR3 is 16 amino acids long. Germline loops: CDR1 MDHEN, CDR2 SYDVKM.

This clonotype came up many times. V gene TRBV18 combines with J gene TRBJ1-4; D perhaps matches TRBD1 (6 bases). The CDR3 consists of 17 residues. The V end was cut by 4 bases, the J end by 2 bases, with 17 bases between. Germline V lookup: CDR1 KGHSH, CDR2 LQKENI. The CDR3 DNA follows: TGTGCCAGCTCACAGAGCCCCAAGGGGGGCACTAATGAAAAACTGTTTTTT. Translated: CASSQSPKGGTNEKLFF.

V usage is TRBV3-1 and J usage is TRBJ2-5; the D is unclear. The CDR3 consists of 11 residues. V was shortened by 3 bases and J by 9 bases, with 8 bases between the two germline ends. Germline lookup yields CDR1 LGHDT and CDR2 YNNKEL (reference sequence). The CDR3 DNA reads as TGTGCCAGCAGCCACCAGTCGGCCCAGTACTTC. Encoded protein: CASSHQSAQYF.